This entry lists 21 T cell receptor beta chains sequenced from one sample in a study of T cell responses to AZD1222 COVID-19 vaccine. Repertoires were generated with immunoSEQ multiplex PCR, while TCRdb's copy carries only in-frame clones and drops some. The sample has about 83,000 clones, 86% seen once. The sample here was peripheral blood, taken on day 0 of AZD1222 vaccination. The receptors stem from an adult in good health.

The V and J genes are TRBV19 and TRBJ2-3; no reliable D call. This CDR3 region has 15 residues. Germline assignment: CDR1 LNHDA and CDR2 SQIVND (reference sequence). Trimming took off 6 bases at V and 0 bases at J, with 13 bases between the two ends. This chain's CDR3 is CASSYSQSSTDTQYF. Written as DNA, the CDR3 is TGTGCCAGTAGCTACTCTCAGTCTAGCACAGATACGCAGTATTTT.

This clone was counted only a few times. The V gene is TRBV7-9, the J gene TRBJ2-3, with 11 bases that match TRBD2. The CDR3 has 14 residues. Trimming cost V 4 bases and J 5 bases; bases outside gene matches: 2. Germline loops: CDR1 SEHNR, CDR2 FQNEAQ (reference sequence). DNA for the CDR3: TGTGCCAGCAGCTATGGACTAGCGGGAGATACGCAGTATTTT. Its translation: CASSYGLAGDTQYF.

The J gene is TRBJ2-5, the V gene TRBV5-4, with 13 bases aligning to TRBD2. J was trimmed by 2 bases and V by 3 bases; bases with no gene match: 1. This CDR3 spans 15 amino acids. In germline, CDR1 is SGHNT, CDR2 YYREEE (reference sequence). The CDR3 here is CASSWTSGGQETQYF. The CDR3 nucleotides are TGTGCCAGCAGCTGGACTAGCGGGGGTCAAGAGACCCAGTACTTC. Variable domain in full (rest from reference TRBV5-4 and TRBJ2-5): ETGVTQSPTHLIKTRGQQVTLRCSSQSGHNTVSWYQQALGQGPQFIFQYYREEENGRGNFPPRFSGLQFPNYSSELNVNALELDDSALYLCASSWTSGGQETQYFGPGTRLLVL.

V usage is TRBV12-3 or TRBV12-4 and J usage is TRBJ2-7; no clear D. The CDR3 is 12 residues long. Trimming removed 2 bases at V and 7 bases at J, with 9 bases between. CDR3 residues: CASSLLGKEQYF. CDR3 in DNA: TGTGCCAGCAGTTTATTAGGTAAAGAGCAGTACTTC.

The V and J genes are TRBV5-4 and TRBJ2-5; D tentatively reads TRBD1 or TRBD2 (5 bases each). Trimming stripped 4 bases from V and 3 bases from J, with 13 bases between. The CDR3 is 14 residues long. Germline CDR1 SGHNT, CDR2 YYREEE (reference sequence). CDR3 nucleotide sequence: TGTGCCAGCAGCCGGGGCGGTCCGGAAGAGACCCAGTACTTC. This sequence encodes CASSRGGPEETQYF.

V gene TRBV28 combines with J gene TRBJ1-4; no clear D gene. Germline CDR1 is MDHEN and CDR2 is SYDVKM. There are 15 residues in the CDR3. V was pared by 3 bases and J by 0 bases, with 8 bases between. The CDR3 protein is CASSLGTATNEKLFF. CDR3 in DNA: TGTGCCAGCAGTTTGGGAACCGCAACTAATGAAAAACTGTTTTTT.

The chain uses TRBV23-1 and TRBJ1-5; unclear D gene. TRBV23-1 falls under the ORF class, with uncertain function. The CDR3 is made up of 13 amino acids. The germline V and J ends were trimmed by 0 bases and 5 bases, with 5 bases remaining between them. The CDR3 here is CASSQSPYQPQHF. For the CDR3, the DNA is TGCGCCAGCAGTCAATCCCCGTATCAGCCCCAGCATTTT.

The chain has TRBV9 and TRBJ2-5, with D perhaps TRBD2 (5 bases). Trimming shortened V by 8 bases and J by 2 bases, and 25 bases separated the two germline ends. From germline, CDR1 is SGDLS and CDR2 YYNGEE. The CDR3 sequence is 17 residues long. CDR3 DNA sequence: TGTGCCAGTACGGGTTTTGAGGGTGGAAGCGATCAAGAGACCCAGTACTTC. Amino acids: CASTGFEGGSDQETQYF.

The CDR3, as DNA: TGTGCCAGTAGTATACTAAATCCCCTCACAGATACGCAGTATTTT. Amino acids: CASSILNPLTDTQYF. This chain links TRBV19 with TRBJ2-3; no clear D gene. Germline assignment: CDR1 LNHDA and CDR2 SQIVND (reference sequence). This CDR3 is built from 15 residues. The ends were cut back, 2 bases at V and 2 bases at J, with 11 bases in the middle.

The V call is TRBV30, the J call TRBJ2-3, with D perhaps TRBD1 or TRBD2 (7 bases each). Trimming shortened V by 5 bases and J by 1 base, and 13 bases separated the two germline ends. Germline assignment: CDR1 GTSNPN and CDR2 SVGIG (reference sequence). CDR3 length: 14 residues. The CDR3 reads CAWGQGGGTDTQYF. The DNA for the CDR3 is TGTGCCTGGGGGCAGGGGGGGGGCACAGATACGCAGTATTTT.

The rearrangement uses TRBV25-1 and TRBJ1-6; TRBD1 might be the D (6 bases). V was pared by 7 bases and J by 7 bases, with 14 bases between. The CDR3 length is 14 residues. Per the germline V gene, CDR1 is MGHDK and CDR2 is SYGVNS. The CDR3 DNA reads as TGTGCCAGCACCAGCCGGGGGGCCAATTCACCCCTCCACTTT. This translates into CASTSRGANSPLHF.

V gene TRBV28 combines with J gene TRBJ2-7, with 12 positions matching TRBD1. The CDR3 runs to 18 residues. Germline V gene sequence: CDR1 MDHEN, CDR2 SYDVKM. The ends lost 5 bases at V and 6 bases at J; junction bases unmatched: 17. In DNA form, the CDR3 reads TGTGCCAGCAGTATACGCCGGGACAGGGGGCTTCGTTTGGGCGAGCAGTACTTC. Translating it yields CASSIRRDRGLRLGEQYF.

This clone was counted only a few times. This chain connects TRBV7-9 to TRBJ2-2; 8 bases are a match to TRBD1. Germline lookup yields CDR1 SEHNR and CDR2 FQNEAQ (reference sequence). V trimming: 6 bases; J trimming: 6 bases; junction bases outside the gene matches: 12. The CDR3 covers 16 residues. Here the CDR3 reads CASRTRDRTWAGELFF. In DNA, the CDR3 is TGTGCCAGCAGGACCCGGGACAGGACTTGGGCCGGGGAGCTGTTTTTT.

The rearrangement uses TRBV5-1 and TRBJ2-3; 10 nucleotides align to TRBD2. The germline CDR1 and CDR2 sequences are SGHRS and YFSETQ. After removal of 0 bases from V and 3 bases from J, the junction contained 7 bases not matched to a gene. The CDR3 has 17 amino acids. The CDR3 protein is CASSLGGLAVGTDTQYF. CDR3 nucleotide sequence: TGCGCCAGCAGCTTGGGCGGACTAGCGGTGGGAACAGATACGCAGTATTTT.

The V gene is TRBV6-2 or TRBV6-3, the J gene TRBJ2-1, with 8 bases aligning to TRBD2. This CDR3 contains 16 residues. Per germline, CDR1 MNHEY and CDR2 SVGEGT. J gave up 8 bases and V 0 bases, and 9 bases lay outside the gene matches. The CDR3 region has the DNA TGTGCCAGCAGTTACTCGAAGGTAGCGGGATGGCATGAGCAGTTCTTC. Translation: CASSYSKVAGWHEQFF.

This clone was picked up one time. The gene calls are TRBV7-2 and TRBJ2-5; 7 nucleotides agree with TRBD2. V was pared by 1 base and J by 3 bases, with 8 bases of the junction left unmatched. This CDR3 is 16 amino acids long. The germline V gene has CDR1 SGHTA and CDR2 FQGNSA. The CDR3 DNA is TGTGCCAGCAGCTTAGGGGGACCAGGGAGGGAAGAGACCCAGTACTTC. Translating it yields CASSLGGPGREETQYF.

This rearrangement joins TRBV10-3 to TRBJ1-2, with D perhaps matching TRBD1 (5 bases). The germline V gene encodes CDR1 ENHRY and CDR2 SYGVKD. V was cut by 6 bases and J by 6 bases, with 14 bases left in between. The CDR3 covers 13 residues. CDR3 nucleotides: TGTGCCATCAGGGTCAGGGTCTGGGATGGCTACACCTTC. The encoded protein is CAIRVRVWDGYTF.

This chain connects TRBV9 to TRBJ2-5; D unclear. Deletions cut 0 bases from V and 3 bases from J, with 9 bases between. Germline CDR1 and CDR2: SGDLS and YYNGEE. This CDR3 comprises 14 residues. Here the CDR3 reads CASSVVGFEETQYF. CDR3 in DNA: TGTGCCAGCAGCGTAGTAGGGTTTGAAGAGACCCAGTACTTC. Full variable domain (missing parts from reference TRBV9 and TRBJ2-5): DSGVTQTPKHLITATGQRVTLRCSPRSGDLSVYWYQQSLDQGLQFLIQYYNGEERAKGNILERFSAQQFPDLHSELNLSSLELGDSALYFCASSVVGFEETQYFGPGTRLLVL.

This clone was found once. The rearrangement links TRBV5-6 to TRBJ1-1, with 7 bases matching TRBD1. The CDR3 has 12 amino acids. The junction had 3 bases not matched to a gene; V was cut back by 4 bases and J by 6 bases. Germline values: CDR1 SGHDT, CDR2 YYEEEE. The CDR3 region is CASSQQGPEAFF. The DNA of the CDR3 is TGTGCCAGCAGCCAACAGGGGCCTGAAGCTTTCTTT.

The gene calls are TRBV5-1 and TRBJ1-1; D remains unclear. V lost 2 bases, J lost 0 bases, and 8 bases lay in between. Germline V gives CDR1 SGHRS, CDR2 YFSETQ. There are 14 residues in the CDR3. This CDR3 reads CASSFNTLNTEAFF. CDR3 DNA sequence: TGCGCCAGCAGCTTTAACACCTTGAACACTGAAGCTTTCTTT.

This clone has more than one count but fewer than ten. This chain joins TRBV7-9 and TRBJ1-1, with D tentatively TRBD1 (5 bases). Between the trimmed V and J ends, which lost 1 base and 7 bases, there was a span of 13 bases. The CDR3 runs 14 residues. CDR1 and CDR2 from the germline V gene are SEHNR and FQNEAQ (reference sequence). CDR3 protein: CASSLGAGKDEAFF. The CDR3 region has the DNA TGTGCCAGCAGCTTAGGGGCAGGGAAGGATGAAGCTTTCTTT.